This is a list of T cell receptor beta chains from one sample in a study of T-cell memory formation after mild COVID-19. TCRdb used MiXCR to reprocess the 5' RACE reads, holding one entry per CDR3 protein. The sample records roughly 500,000 distinct CDR3 sequences, roughly 20% being singletons. Sequenced material: PBMCs or a T cell subset sorted from them (not recorded which). The receptors come from an adult woman who had mild COVID-19 (a few samples of this study predate the infection). Cell type and time point are not known. Each CDR3 is given with its conserved first and last residue. A D gene is named only where the DNA matches it firmly. Clone size is given for some rows only: seen once, a few or many times, or a class if the clone is expanded.

TRBJ1-1,few,TRBV12-3/TRBV12-4,.,TGTGCCAGCAGTCCCTGGACAGCTTCGAGCACTGAAGCTTTCTTT,CASSPWTASSTEAFF
TRBJ2-5,.,TRBV20-1,.,TGCAGTGCTAGAAGTTGGAGTGGCGAGACCCAGTACTTC,CSARSWSGETQYF
TRBJ2-3,.,TRBV6-5,TRBD2,TGTGCCAGCAGTTCTCGGACTAGCGGGGTAACAGATACGCAGTATTTT,CASSSRTSGVTDTQYF
TRBJ1-5,.,TRBV12-3/TRBV12-4,TRBD1,TGTGCCAGCAGTTTTCAAGAGGGGGCAGGCCTCAATCAGCCCCAGCATTTT,CASSFQEGAGLNQPQHF
TRBJ1-1,.,TRBV3-1,.,TGTGCCAGCAGCCAAGACTCGGGGGCCACTGAAGCTTTCTTT,CASSQDSGATEAFF
TRBJ2-7,few,TRBV7-8,.,TGTGCCAGCAACAGCCCCTACGAGCAGTACTTC,CASNSPYEQYF
TRBJ2-1,few,TRBV18,TRBD2,TGTGCCAGCTCACCACCGACTAGCGGCACCTCCTACAATGAGCAGTTCTTC,CASSPPTSGTSYNEQFF
TRBJ2-3,.,TRBV20-1,TRBD2,TGCAGTGCTAGAGGGGCTAGCGGGCGGATATTCACAGATACGCAGTATTTT,CSARGASGRIFTDTQYF
TRBJ2-2,few,TRBV12-3/TRBV12-4,.,TGTGCCATTTCGGGACATAACACCGGGGAGCTGTTTTTT,CAISGHNTGELFF
TRBJ2-1,few,TRBV6-2/TRBV6-3,.,TGTGCCAGCCGGGGCTCCTACAATGAGCAGTTCTTC,CASRGSYNEQFF
TRBJ1-5,.,TRBV6-5,.,TGTGCCAGCAGTTACTCGATCAGAAATCAGCCCCAGCATTTT,CASSYSIRNQPQHF
TRBJ2-2,.,TRBV5-1,TRBD1,TGCGCCAGCAGCGTGGGACAGCCGGGGACCGGGGAGCTGTTTTTT,CASSVGQPGTGELFF
TRBJ2-7,.,TRBV5-6,TRBD2,TGTGCCAGCAGCTTCAGCGGGAGTAACTACGAGCAGTACTTC,CASSFSGSNYEQYF
TRBJ2-3,few,TRBV9,TRBD2,TGTGCCAGCAGCGTAGGGGGACTAGCGGGAGGCACAGATACGCAGTATTTT,CASSVGGLAGGTDTQYF
TRBJ2-2,few,TRBV7-3,.,TGTGCCAGCAGCTTACTACCGAACACCGGGGAGCTGTTTTTT,CASSLLPNTGELFF
TRBJ1-6,.,TRBV6-5,TRBD1,TGTGCCAGCGGGCGACAGGGGGCCTTAGATTCACCCCTCCACTTT,CASGRQGALDSPLHF
TRBJ2-2,.,TRBV6-5,TRBD1,TGTGCCAGTAGGGACAGCACCCGGTCGTTAGTCGGGGAGCTGTTTTTT,CASRDSTRSLVGELFF
TRBJ2-1,few,TRBV20-1,TRBD1,TGCAGTGCTAGAGGGGACAGGGTCTTTGAGCAGTTCTTC,CSARGDRVFEQFF
TRBJ2-2,.,TRBV4-1,.,TGCGCCAGCAGCATCGGCGGGGCTCCCGGGGAGCTGTTTTTT,CASSIGGAPGELFF
TRBJ1-4,.,TRBV6-6,TRBD1,TGTGCCAGCAGGACGGACAGGGGACGCTCGAGTGAAAAACTGTTTTTT,CASRTDRGRSSEKLFF
TRBJ1-2,few,TRBV4-2,.,TGTGCCAGCAGCCAAAGACTTCGGGGGTACACCTCGTATGGCTACACCTTC,CASSQRLRGYTSYGYTF
TRBJ2-7,many,TRBV7-3,TRBD2,TGTGCCAGCAGCGCTACCGGGGGGGCCTACGAGCAGTACTTC,CASSATGGAYEQYF
TRBJ1-5,few,TRBV2,.,TGTGCCAGCAGATTGGAGCCACCCGGGGCCCAGCATTTT,CASRLEPPGAQHF
TRBJ2-7,.,TRBV7-9,.,TGTGCCAGCAGCGAAGACCGCTACGAGCAGTACTTC,CASSEDRYEQYF
TRBJ2-1,once,TRBV30,TRBD2,TGTGCCTGGAACCAAGCGGGACTTTCCTACAATGAGCAGTTCTTC,CAWNQAGLSYNEQFF
TRBJ2-4,many,TRBV5-1,.,TGCGCCAGCAGCTTGTATTTGTCGGAAAACATTCAGTACTTC,CASSLYLSENIQYF
TRBJ2-7,few,TRBV27,.,TGTGCCAGCAGTTTATATGCAAGTTCGACCTCGCCCTACGAGCAGTACTTC,CASSLYASSTSPYEQYF
TRBJ1-5,few,TRBV6-2/TRBV6-3,.,TGTGCCAGCAATCACGGGGGGCGTCAGCCCCAGCATTTT,CASNHGGRQPQHF
TRBJ1-2,few,TRBV5-5,.,TGTGCCAGCAGCTTGTCGCTTGGCAGTACGAGTCATGGCTACACCTTC,CASSLSLGSTSHGYTF
TRBJ2-1,.,TRBV12-3/TRBV12-4,TRBD2,TGTGCCAGCAGTTGGGCGCTAGCGGGGACCCAGACCTACAATGAGCAGTTCTTC,CASSWALAGTQTYNEQFF
TRBJ2-3,.,TRBV4-1,TRBD2,TGCGCCAGCAGCCAAGAGCGGACTAGCAGTAGCACAGATACGCAGTATTTT,CASSQERTSSSTDTQYF
TRBJ1-1,.,TRBV5-1,.,TGCGCCAGCAGCTTGACCTCACCCAACACTGAAGCTTTCTTT,CASSLTSPNTEAFF
TRBJ2-1,.,TRBV29-1,.,TGCAGCGTTGAACCCCGACGGCTACATGGGCAGTTCTTC,CSVEPRRLHGQFF
TRBJ1-1,.,TRBV12-3/TRBV12-4,TRBD1,TGTGCCAGCAGTCATGGACAGGCTGAAGCTTTCTTT,CASSHGQAEAFF
TRBJ2-7,.,TRBV15,TRBD1,TGTGCCACCAGCGCCGGGGACAGGACCGAGCAGTACTTC,CATSAGDRTEQYF
TRBJ1-1,.,TRBV3-1,.,TGTGCCAGCAGATTCCTGGGGGACACTGAAGCTTTCTTT,CASRFLGDTEAFF
TRBJ1-1,.,TRBV5-1,TRBD1,TGCGCCAGCAGCCCAGACAGGGCCGGGTGGGCTGAAGCTTTCTTT,CASSPDRAGWAEAFF
TRBJ2-3,.,TRBV12-3/TRBV12-4,TRBD2,TGTGCCAGCAGTTCTAGCGGGGGGATAGATACGCAGTATTTT,CASSSSGGIDTQYF
TRBJ1-1,many,TRBV7-9,.,TGTGCCAGCAGCCCACGTAGAGTAGCTTTCTTT,CASSPRRVAFF
TRBJ2-7,.,TRBV12-3/TRBV12-4,.,TGTGCCAGCAGTTTTGGGGCAGAATACGAGCAGTACTTC,CASSFGAEYEQYF
TRBJ2-1,.,TRBV23-1,TRBD2,TGCGCCAGCAGTCAGACATGGACTAGCGGGGCGCACAATGAGCAGTTCTTC,CASSQTWTSGAHNEQFF
TRBJ2-5,.,TRBV7-6,.,TGTGCCAGCAGCGCCTACCAAGAGACCCAGTACTTC,CASSAYQETQYF